This record concerns one TCR beta chain sequence. This record belongs to a study of blood T cell repertoires in COVID-19. Data came from immunoSEQ multiplex PCR; TCRdb stores just in-frame clones and leaves some out. The data hold about 30,000 clones, with more than 90% observed a single time. The CDR3 covers 12 residues. V lost 8 bases to trimming and J lost 6 bases; unmatched junction nucleotides: 6. Germline V gene lookup returns CDR1 SGHRS and CDR2 YFSETQ. J is TRBJ1-1 and V is TRBV5-1; 8 nucleotides line up with TRBD1. The sample comprised peripheral blood. The TCR was taken from a man aged 70 or older with active or convalescent COVID-19. In DNA form, the CDR3 reads TGCGCCAGTTACGGGACAGGATCTGAAGCTTTCTTT. This encodes CASYGTGSEAFF.